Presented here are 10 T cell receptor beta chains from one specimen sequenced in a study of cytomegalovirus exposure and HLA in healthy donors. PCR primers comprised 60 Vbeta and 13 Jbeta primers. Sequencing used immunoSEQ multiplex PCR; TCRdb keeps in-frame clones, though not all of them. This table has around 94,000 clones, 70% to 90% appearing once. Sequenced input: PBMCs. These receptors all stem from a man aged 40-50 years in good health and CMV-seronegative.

CDR3 residues: CASSPWDSPSSGYTF. CDR3 coding DNA: TGTGCCAGCTCACCCTGGGACAGCCCAAGCAGTGGCTACACCTTC. V usage is TRBV18 and J usage is TRBJ1-2, with 7 bases aligning to TRBD1. J lost 7 bases, V lost 3 bases, and 11 bases had no gene match. The CDR3 consists of 15 residues. Germline assignment: CDR1 KGHSH and CDR2 LQKENI. The full variable domain, with the rest looked up from reference TRBV18 and TRBJ1-2, is NAGVMQNPRHLVRRRGQEARLRCSPMKGHSHVYWYRQLPEEGLKFMVYLQKENIIDESGMPKERFSAEFPKEGPSILRIQQVVRGDSAAYFCASSPWDSPSSGYTFGSGTRLTVV.

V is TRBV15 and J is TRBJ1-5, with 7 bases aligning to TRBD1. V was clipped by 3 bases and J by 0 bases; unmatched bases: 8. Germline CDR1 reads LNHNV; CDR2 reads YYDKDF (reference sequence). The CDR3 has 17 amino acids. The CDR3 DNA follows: TGTGCCACCAGCAGCGAGGGGGCAGTTCATAGCAATCAGCCCCAGCATTTT. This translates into CATSSEGAVHSNQPQHF.

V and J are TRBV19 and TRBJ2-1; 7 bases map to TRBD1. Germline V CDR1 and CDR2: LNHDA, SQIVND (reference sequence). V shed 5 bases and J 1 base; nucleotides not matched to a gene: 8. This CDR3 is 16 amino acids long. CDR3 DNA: TGTGCCAGTAGTGAGGACAGGAGACTTTCCTACAATGAGCAGTTCTTC. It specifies CASSEDRRLSYNEQFF.

As DNA, the CDR3 is TGTGCCACCAAAGACAGTAGCAATCAGCCCCAGCATTTT. Translation gives CATKDSSNQPQHF. This chain joins TRBV10-3 and TRBJ1-5; D may be TRBD1 (5 bases). V lost 10 bases and J lost 0, with 10 bases in between. Per the germline V gene, CDR1 is ENHRY and CDR2 is SYGVKD. The CDR3 runs 13 residues.

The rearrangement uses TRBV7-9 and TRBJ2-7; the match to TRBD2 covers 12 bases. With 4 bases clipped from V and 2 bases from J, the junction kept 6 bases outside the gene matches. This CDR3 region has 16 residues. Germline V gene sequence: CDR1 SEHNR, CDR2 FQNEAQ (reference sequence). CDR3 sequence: CASSSPRLAGAYEQYF. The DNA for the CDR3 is TGTGCCAGCAGCTCTCCTAGACTAGCGGGGGCCTACGAGCAGTACTTC.

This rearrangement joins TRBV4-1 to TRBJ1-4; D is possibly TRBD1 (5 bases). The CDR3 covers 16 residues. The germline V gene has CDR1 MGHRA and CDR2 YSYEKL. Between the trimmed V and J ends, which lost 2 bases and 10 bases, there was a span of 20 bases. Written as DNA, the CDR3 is TGCGCCAGCAGCCAACCAAGCTCTGGGGCGGTGCGAAAACTGTTTTTT. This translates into CASSQPSSGAVRKLFF.

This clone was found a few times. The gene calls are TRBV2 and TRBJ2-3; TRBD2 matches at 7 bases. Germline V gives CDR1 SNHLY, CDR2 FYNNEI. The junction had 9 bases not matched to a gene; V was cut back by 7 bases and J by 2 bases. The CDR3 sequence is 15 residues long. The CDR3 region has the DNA TGTGCCAGCATGTCCCAGCGGGGAACCACAGATACGCAGTATTTT. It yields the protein CASMSQRGTTDTQYF.

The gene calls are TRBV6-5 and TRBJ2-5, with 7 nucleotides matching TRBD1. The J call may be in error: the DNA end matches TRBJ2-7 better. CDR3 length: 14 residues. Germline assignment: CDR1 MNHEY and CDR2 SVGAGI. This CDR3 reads CASSYRGPSYEQYF. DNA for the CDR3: TGTGCCAGCAGTTACAGGGGGCCCTCCTACGAGCAGTACTTC.

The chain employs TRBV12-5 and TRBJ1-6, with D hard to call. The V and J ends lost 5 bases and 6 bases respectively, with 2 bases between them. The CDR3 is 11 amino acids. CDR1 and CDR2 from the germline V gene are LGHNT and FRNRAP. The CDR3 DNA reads TGTGCTAGTGGTCGTAATTCACCCCTCCACTTT. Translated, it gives CASGRNSPLHF.

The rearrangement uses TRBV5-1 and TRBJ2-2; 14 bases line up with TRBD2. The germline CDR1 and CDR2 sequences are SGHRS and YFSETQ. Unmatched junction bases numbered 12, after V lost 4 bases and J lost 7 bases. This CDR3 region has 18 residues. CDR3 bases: TGCGCCAGCAGCGTCCTTCCCGGGACTAGCGGGGGAGTCGGGGAGCTGTTTTTT. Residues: CASSVLPGTSGGVGELFF.